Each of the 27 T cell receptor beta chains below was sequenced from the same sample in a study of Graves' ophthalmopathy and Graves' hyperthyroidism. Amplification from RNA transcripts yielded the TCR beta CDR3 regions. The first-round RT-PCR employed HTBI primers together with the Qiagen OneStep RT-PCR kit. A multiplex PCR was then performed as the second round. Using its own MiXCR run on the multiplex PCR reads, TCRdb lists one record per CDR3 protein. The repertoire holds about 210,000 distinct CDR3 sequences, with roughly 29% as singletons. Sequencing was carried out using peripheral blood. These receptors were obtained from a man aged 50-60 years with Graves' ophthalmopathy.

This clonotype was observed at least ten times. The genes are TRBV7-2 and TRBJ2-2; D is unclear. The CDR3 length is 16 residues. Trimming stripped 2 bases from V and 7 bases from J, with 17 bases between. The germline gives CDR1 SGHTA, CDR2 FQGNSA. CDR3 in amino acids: CASSLPSVGSGGELFF. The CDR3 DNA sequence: TGTGCCAGCAGCTTACCGAGCGTCGGTAGTGGCGGGGAGCTGTTTTTT.

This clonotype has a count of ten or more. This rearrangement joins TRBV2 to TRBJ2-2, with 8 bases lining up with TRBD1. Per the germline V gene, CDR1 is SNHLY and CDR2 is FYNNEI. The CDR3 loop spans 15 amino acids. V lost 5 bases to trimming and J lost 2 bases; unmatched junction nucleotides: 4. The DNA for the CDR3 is TGTGCCAGCAGTATCCAGGGGGCCAACACCGGGGAGCTGTTTTTT. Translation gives CASSIQGANTGELFF.

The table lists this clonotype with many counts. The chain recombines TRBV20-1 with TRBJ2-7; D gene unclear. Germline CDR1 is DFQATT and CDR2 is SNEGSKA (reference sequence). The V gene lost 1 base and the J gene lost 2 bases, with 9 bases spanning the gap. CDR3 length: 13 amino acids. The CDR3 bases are TGCAGTGCTAGAGGGGTGTTGACCTACGAGCAGTACTTC. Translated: CSARGVLTYEQYF.

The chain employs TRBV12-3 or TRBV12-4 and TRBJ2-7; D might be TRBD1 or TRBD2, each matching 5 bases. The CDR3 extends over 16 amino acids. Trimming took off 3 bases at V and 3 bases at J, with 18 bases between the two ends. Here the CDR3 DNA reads TGTGCCAGCAGTTTTGAGGGGCCCCTCCGGGGCTACGAGCAGTACTTC. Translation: CASSFEGPLRGYEQYF.

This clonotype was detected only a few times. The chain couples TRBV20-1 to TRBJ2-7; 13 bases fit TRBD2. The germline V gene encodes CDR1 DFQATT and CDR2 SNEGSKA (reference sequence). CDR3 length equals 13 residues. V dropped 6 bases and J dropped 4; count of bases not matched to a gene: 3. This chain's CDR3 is CSAKLAGGYEQYF. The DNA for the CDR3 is TGCAGTGCCAAACTAGCGGGAGGGTACGAGCAGTACTTC.

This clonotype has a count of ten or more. The CDR3 region has the DNA TGTGCCACACAGGGCCCGAACACCGGGGAGCTGTTTTTT. Its translation: CATQGPNTGELFF. The chain recombines TRBV2 with TRBJ2-2; perhaps TRBD1 as D (6 bases). V was cut by 10 bases and J by 0 bases, with 9 bases left in between. This CDR3 is 13 amino acids long. Germline V gene lookup returns CDR1 SNHLY and CDR2 FYNNEI.

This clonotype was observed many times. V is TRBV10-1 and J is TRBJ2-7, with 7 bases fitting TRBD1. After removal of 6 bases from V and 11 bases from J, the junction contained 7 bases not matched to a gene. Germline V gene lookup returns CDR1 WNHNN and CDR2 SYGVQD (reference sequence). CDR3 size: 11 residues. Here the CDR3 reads CASRPGTDKYF. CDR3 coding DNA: TGCGCCAGCAGGCCAGGGACAGACAAGTACTTC.

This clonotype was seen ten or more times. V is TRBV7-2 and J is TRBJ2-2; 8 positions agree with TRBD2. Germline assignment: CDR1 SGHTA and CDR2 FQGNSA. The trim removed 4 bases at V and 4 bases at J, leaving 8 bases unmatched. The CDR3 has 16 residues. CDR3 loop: CASSSLGLAATGELFF. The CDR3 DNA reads TGTGCCAGCAGCTCCCTCGGACTAGCCGCCACCGGGGAGCTGTTTTTT. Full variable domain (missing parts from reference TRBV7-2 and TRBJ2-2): GAGVSQSPSNKVTEKGKDVELRCDPISGHTALYWYRQSLGQGLEFLIYFQGNSAPDKSGLPSDRFSAERTGGSVSTLTIQRTQQEDSAVYLCASSSLGLAATGELFFGEGSRLTVL.

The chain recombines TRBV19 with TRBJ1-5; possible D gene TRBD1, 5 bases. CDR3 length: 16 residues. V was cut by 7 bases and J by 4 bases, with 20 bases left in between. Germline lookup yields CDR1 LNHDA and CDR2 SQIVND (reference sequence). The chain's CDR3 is CASTPSWAAGNQPQHF. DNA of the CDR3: TGTGCCAGTACCCCGTCATGGGCGGCAGGGAATCAGCCCCAGCATTTT.

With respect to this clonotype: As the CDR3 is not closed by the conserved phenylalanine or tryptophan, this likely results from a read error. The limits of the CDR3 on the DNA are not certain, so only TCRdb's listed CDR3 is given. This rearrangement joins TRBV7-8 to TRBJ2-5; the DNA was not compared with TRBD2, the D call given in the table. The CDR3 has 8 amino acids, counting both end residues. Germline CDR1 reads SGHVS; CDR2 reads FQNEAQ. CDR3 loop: CASSLEAG.

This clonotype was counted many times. CDR3 in amino acids: CASSLAGEPGGPNYGYTF. CDR3 DNA sequence: TGTGCCAGCAGCTTGGCCGGGGAGCCAGGGGGGCCTAACTATGGCTACACCTTC. This rearrangement joins TRBV5-4 to TRBJ1-2, with TRBD1 matching over 7 bases. J lost 0 bases, V lost 0 bases, and 11 bases had no gene match. The CDR3 length is 18 residues. Germline lookup yields CDR1 SGHNT and CDR2 YYREEE (reference sequence).

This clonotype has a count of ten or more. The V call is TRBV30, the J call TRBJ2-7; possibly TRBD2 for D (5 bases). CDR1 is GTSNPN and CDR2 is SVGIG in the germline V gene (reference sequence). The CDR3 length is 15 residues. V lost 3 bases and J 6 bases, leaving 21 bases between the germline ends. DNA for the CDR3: TGTGCCTGGAGCTCGCAGCGGATACAGCCAGGCGAGCAGTACTTC. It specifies CAWSSQRIQPGEQYF.

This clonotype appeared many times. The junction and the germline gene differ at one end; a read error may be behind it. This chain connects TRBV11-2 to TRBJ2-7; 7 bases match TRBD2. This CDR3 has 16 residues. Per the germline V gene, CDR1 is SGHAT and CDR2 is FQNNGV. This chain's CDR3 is CTSSLGKTSAIYEQYF. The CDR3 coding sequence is TGTACCAGCAGCTTAGGGAAAACTAGCGCGATCTACGAGCAGTACTTC.

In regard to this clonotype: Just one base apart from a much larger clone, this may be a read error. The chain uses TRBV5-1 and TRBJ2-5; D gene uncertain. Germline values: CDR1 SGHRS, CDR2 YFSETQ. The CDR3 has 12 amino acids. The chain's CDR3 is CASSLKLEIQYF. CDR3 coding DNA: TGCGCCAGCAGCTTGAAGTTAGAGATCCAGTACTTC.

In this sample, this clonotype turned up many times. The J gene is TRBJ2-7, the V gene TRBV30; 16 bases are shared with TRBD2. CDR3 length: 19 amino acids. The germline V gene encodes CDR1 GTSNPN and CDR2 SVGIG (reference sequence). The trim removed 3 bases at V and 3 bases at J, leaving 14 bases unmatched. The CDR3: CAWRTPGLAGGPFYYEQYF. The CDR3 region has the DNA TGTGCCTGGAGGACTCCGGGACTAGCGGGAGGGCCCTTCTACTACGAGCAGTACTTC. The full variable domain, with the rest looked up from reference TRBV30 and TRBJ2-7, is SQTIHQWPATLVQPVGSPLSLECTVEGTSNPNLYWYRQAAGRGLQLLFYSVGIGQISSEVPQNLSASRPQDRQFILSSKKLLLSDSGFYLCAWRTPGLAGGPFYYEQYFGPGTRLTVT.

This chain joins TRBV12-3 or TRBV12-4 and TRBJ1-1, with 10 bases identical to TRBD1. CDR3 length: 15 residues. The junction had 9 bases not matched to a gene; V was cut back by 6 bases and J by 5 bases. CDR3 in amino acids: CASRRDRDRGTEAFF. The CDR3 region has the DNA TGTGCCAGCAGACGGGACCGGGACAGGGGAACTGAAGCTTTCTTT.

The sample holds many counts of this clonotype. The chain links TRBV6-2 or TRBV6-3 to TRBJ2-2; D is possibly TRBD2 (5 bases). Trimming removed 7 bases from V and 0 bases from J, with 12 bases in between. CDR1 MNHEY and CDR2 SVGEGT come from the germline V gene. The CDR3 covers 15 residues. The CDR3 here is CASNDRRTNTGELFF. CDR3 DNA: TGTGCCAGCAATGATAGGAGGACGAACACCGGGGAGCTGTTTTTT.

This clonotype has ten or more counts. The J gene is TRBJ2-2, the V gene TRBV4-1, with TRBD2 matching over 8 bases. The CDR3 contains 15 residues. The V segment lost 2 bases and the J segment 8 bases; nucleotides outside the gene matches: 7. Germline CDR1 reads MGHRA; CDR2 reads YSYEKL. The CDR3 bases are TGCGCCAGCAGCCAACGGGGGGGCGATTATGGGGAGCTGTTTTTT. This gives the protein CASSQRGGDYGELFF.

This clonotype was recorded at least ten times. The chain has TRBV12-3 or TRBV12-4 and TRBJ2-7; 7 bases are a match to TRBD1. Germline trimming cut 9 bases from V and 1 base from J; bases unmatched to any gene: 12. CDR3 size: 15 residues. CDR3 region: CARAAHRDSSYEQYF. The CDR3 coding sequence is TGTGCCAGAGCGGCACACCGGGACAGTTCCTACGAGCAGTACTTC.

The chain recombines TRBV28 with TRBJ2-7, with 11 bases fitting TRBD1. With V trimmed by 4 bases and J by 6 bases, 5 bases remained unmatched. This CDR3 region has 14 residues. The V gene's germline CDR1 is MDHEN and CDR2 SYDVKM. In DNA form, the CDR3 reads TGTGCCAGCAGTTCGACGGACAGGGGGCGCGAGCAGTACTTC. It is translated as CASSSTDRGREQYF.

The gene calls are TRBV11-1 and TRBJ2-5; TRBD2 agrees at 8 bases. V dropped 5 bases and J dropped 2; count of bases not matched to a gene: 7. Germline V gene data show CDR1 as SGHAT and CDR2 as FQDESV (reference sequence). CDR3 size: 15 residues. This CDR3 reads CASSPSGTSQETQYF. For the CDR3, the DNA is TGTGCCAGCAGCCCAAGCGGGACTAGTCAAGAGACCCAGTACTTC.

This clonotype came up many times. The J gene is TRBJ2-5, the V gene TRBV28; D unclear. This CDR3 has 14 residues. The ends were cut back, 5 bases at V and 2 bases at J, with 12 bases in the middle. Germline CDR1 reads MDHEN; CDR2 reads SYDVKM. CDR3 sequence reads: CASSRLGFQETQYF. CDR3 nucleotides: TGTGCCAGCAGTAGGCTAGGGTTTCAAGAGACCCAGTACTTC. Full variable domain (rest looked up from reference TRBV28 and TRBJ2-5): DVKVTQSSRYLVKRTGEKVFLECVQDMDHENMFWYRQDPGLGLRLIYFSYDVKMKEKGDIPEGYSVSREKKERFSLILESASTNQTSMYLCASSRLGFQETQYFGPGTRLLVL.

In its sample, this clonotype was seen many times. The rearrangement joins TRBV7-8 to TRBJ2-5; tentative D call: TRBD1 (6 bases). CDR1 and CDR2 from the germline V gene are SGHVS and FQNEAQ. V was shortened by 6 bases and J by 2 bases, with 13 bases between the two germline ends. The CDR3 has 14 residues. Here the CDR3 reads CASSLDSNQETQYF. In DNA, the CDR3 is TGTGCCAGCAGTCTGGACAGTAATCAAGAGACCCAGTACTTC.

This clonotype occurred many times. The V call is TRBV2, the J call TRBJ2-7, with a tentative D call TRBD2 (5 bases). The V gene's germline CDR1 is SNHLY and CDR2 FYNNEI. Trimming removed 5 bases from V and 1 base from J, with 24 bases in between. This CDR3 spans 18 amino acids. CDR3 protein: CASSSPGNYGEPSYEQYF. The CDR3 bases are TGTGCCAGCAGTTCCCCAGGAAATTACGGGGAGCCATCCTACGAGCAGTACTTC.

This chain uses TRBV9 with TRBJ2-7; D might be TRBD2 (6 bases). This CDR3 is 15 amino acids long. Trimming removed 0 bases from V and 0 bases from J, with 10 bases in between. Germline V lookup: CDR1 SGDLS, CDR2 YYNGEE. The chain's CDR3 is CASSVAPTSSYEQYF. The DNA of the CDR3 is TGTGCCAGCAGCGTAGCTCCGACTAGCTCCTACGAGCAGTACTTC. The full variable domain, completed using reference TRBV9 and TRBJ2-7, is DSGVTQTPKHLITATGQRVTLRCSPRSGDLSVYWYQQSLDQGLQFLIQYYNGEERAKGNILERFSAQQFPDLHSELNLSSLELGDSALYFCASSVAPTSSYEQYFGPGTRLTVT.

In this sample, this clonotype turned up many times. CDR3 nucleotides: TGTGCCAGCAGCCCTAGGTATAGCTACGAGCAGTACTTC. It is translated as CASSPRYSYEQYF. The chain has TRBV7-2 and TRBJ2-7; D is undetermined. Germline assignment: CDR1 SGHTA and CDR2 FQGNSA. This CDR3 comprises 13 residues. V was trimmed by 5 bases and J by 3 bases, leaving 11 bases between them.

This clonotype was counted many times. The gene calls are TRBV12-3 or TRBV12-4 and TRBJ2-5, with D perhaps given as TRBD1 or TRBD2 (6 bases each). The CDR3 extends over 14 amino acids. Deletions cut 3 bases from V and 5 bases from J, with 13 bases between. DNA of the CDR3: TGTGCCAGCAGTTTGGGGGGCGCGGGGGAGACCCAGTACTTC. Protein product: CASSLGGAGETQYF.